The following is a T cell receptor (beta chain) sequence with its context. The antigen is not known. The sample is drawn from a study of blood T cells in healthy people across ages. The CDR3 runs to 14 residues. Trimming at V came to 4 bases and at J to 3 bases, leaving 6 bases not matched to a gene. Germline loops: CDR1 DFQATT, CDR2 SNEGSKA (reference sequence). Findings and caveats of the study: Older age went with lower TCR beta diversity per million T cells, in a roughly linear way.

Through a sample-barcoded 5' primer and a J-beta primer mix, a second PCR was run for roughly 6 to 12 cycles. Each cDNA was tagged by a template-switch adaptor containing 12 random nucleotides. Per-sample output comprised a minimum of 2.5 million paired-end reads containing CDR3. MiXCR was run by TCRdb on the 5' RACE reads, yielding one entry per CDR3 protein. The sample yields some 1 million distinct CDR3 sequences, more than 40% seen once. The TCR originated in a woman aged 55-75 years in good health. Sequencing was carried out using blood. The chain joins TRBV20-1 to TRBJ2-1; 7 nucleotides line up with TRBD2. CDR3 in amino acids: CSAKRLADYNEQFF. The CDR3 region has the DNA TGCAGTGCTAAGCGACTAGCAGACTACAATGAGCAGTTCTTC.